This record concerns one T cell receptor beta chain sequence. The sample originates from a study of OX40 agonist ivuxolimab in advanced cancers. Study overall: Given to patients was ivuxolimab, an agonistic anti-OX40 (CD134) antibody. Dose-escalation patients' cancers were hepatocellular carcinoma, melanoma, renal cell or head and neck cancer.

The CDR3 loop spans 15 amino acids. Germline-derived CDR1 and CDR2 are SGHTA and FQGNSA. The V and J ends lost 1 base and 0 bases respectively, with 7 bases between them. TCRdb's copy holds only in-frame clones and misses some; the assay was immunoSEQ multiplex PCR. Of fewer than 100,000 clones in the sample, approximately 91% were seen once. Anyone with autoimmune disease history or systemic immunosuppression was excluded. The sequence came from an adult with an advanced solid tumor such as melanoma, head and neck, liver or kidney cancer. V is TRBV7-2 and J is TRBJ2-4; TRBD2 is a possible D gene (6 bases). Sequenced here: CD4+ or CD8+ T cells sorted from blood, sampled in a trial of the OX40 agonist ivuxolimab. The CDR3 protein is CASSLVAVAKNIQYF. Here the CDR3 DNA reads TGTGCCAGCAGCTTAGTAGCGGTAGCCAAAAACATTCAGTACTTC. Using reference TRBV7-2 and TRBJ2-4 for the parts outside the CDR3, the full variable domain is GAGVSQSPSNKVTEKGKDVELRCDPISGHTALYWYRQSLGQGLEFLIYFQGNSAPDKSGLPSDRFSAERTGGSVSTLTIQRTQQEDSAVYLCASSLVAVAKNIQYFGAGTRLSVL.